This TCR beta chain emerged from a study of chemoradiotherapy in HPV16-positive cancers. Per germline, CDR1 MDHEN and CDR2 SYDVKM. CDR3 length: 14 amino acids. Trimming left V 6 bases short and J 1 base short, with 9 bases between. Only a few counts were recorded for this clone. Sequencing was performed with immunoSEQ multiplex PCR; in TCRdb, only in-frame clones are kept and a portion is missing. The sample lists some 5,500 clones; approximately 72% were seen once. The source of this sequence is a human donor with HPV-associated anogenital cancer. This specimen was taken from a patient who underwent chemoradiotherapy. The rearrangement links TRBV28 to TRBJ2-2; tentatively, D is TRBD1 (6 bases). The CDR3 nucleotides are TGTGCCAGCAGGACGGGACAGAACACCGGGGAGCTGTTTTTT. Translating gives CASRTGQNTGELFF.